The present entry profiles one T cell receptor (beta chain) with its context. Its binding antigen is unknown. The sample holds no much larger clone one base away, and base qualities are not on file. These data come from a study of blood T cell repertoires in COVID-19 (dated by TCRdb to about 2020). Looking at the study overall: Samples from collaborators originated in the United States, Italy and Spain and spanned both the acute and convalescent phases of COVID-19. The prospective study material was composed of cDNA or gDNA derived from T cells, B-cell-depleted T cells, or PBMCs. The dataset comprised deeply sampled blood TCRbeta repertoires from subjects exposed to, actively infected with, or recovered from COVID-19. A freely available public database, intended as a resource for researchers studying the immune response to SARS-CoV-2, is where the repertoires were released. The samples were drawn from the first 160 participants of the ongoing ImmuneRACE study and from some 1,300 subjects provided by 6 global collaborators. Sample metadata almost always included a de-identified subject ID, COVID-19 status, age in years and sex. Where available, HLA class I and class II types were taken from metadata supplied by the sample provider and were not determined by assay-based typing.

The immunoSEQ Assay, a bias-controlled multiplex PCR, was used to amplify TCRbeta CDR3 regions from genomic DNA. The study's processing was this. Within the assay, amplification of reference gene primers was used to estimate how many nucleated cells each sample contained. Sequence reads were collapsed and filtered to measure the absolute abundance of every unique TCRbeta CDR3 rearrangement. For each sample, productive Simpson clonality was calculated by taking the square root of Simpson's diversity index across productive rearrangements. The immuneACCESS repertoire file appears here via TCRdb, limited to in-frame rearrangements. These files lack a portion of the clones; in checked studies, under half of the deficit traces to unresolved V genes, and the cause of the others is not known. V and J calls and clone size are as listed in that table; D and trimming were resolved from the DNA. In all, the sample holds about 220,000 clones, and approximately 78% of those were seen once. Roughly 5.1% of the sample lies in the top ten.

At one collaborating source in Seattle, patients were enrolled during active infection and were followed longitudinally through the course of disease. Whole blood was collected in K2EDTA tubes by collaborating institutions according to the institutions' own protocols. For TCRbeta analysis, collaborators shipped samples as frozen whole blood, isolated PBMCs, or DNA extracted from either of those sample types. What the study reported, not specific to this receptor: The amount of clinical and demographic metadata varied by source and participant and was provided uncurated.

V lost 3 bases and J lost 7 bases, and the count of bases not matched to a germline gene is 10. There are 15 amino acids in the CDR3, from cysteine to phenylalanine inclusive. Only the CDR3 region is kept as DNA, spanning 45 bases read in frame from base 1. CDR1 and CDR2, per the germline V gene (reference sequence), are LNHDA and SQIVND. The chain links TRBV19 with TRBJ1-1; 8 bases in between match TRBD1. Sequenced sample: peripheral blood. This TCR was recovered from a woman in her 70s with COVID-19, enrolled during active disease. In nucleotide form, the sequence is TGTGCCAGTAGTATCGCGGCAGGGGGCGCAGGTGAAGCTTTCTTT. This encodes CASSIAAGGAGEAFF. With the portions outside the CDR3 filled from the reference TRBV19 and TRBJ1-1 genes, the complete variable region becomes DGGITQSPKYLFRKEGQNVTLSCEQNLNHDAMYWYRQDPGQGLRLIYYSQIVNDFQKGDIAEGYSVSREKKESFPLTVTSAQKNPTAFYLCASSIAAGGAGEAFFGQGTRLTVV.